Below, 30 T cell receptor beta chains from the same sample are listed, as sequenced in a study of identical twins. TCRdb passed the 5' RACE reads through MiXCR, listing each CDR3 protein once. The top ten hold 0.8% to 1% of the sample, which has 450,000 or so distinct CDR3 sequences, roughly 13% seen once. This sample also appeared in a second study, on yellow fever vaccine responses in identical twins.

Sequencing was carried out using CD4+ T cells sorted from blood. These receptors were collected from a young woman in good health.

J is TRBJ2-3 and V is TRBV27, with D possibly TRBD2 on 5 matching bases. The length of the CDR3 is 13 residues. The germline gives CDR1 MNHEY, CDR2 SMNVEV (reference sequence). Between the trimmed V and J ends, which lost 6 bases and 4 bases, there was a span of 11 bases. The DNA of the CDR3 is TGTGCCAGCAGGGAGAGGCGGGCAGATACGCAGTATTTT. Its protein product is CASRERRADTQYF.

The CDR3 DNA is TGTGCCAGCAGAAAACAGGGGAACGAGCAGTACTTC. Its protein is CASRKQGNEQYF. The rearrangement links TRBV28 to TRBJ2-7; 7 bases are a match to TRBD1. Germline CDR1 is MDHEN and CDR2 is SYDVKM. The CDR3 covers 12 residues. Losses at the gene ends were 6 bases for V and 5 bases for J; bases not matched to a gene: 4. The whole variable domain, remainder taken from reference TRBV28 and TRBJ2-7, is DVKVTQSSRYLVKRTGEKVFLECVQDMDHENMFWYRQDPGLGLRLIYFSYDVKMKEKGDIPEGYSVSREKKERFSLILESASTNQTSMYLCASRKQGNEQYFGPGTRLTVT.

This clonotype was detected ten times or more. V is TRBV20-1 and J is TRBJ2-4; D uncertain. The CDR3 has 13 amino acids. Germline CDR1 reads DFQATT; CDR2 reads SNEGSKA (reference sequence). The V end lost 6 bases, the J end lost 1 base, and 10 bases lay between the germline ends. The chain's CDR3 is CSAGHDAKNIQYF. Written as DNA, the CDR3 is TGCAGTGCAGGGCACGACGCCAAAAACATTCAGTACTTC.

CDR3 nucleotides: TGTGCCAGCAGCTTAGAGCGGGGGGGGACCCAGTACTTC. It encodes CASSLERGGTQYF. The chain has TRBV7-3 and TRBJ2-5, with 10 bases that match TRBD2. CDR3 length: 13 residues. J lost 7 bases, V lost 2 bases, and 1 base had no gene match. Per the germline V gene, CDR1 is SGHTA and CDR2 is FQGTGA.

The table lists this clonotype with a count of one. This chain joins TRBV3-1 and TRBJ1-5; D not certain. Trimming left V 4 bases short and J 5 bases short, with 9 bases between. The CDR3 spans 13 residues. Looked up from germline, CDR1 is LGHDT and CDR2 is YNNKEL (reference sequence). DNA for the CDR3: TGTGCCAGCAGCCGATTTGGGGATCAGCCCCAGCATTTT. It specifies CASSRFGDQPQHF.

The rearrangement uses TRBV24-1 and TRBJ2-1, with 7 bases identical to TRBD2. CDR1 and CDR2 (germline): KGHDR, SFDVKD. The trim removed 1 base at V and 5 bases at J, leaving 7 bases unmatched. This CDR3 comprises 16 residues. CDR3: CATSDFSTSVHNEQFF. CDR3 nucleotide sequence: TGTGCCACCAGTGATTTCAGTACTAGCGTCCACAATGAGCAGTTCTTC.

V gene TRBV18 combines with J gene TRBJ2-4; 7 bases are shared with TRBD2. This CDR3 has 15 amino acids. Germline loops: CDR1 KGHSH, CDR2 LQKENI. V shed 0 bases and J 9 bases; nucleotides not matched to a gene: 8. Here the CDR3 reads CASSPPGRGGSIQYF. In DNA form, the CDR3 reads TGTGCCAGCTCACCACCGGGGAGGGGAGGAAGCATTCAGTACTTC.

This clonotype turned up a few times. V gene TRBV7-9 combines with J gene TRBJ1-1; 9 bases are shared with TRBD1. The CDR3 sequence is 15 residues long. Germline trimming cut 3 bases from V and 6 bases from J; bases unmatched to any gene: 8. Germline CDR1 is SEHNR and CDR2 is FQNEAQ (reference sequence). The CDR3 coding sequence is TGTGCCAGCAGCTTGGGGGACAGGGCTTCGTCTGAAGCTTTCTTT. It specifies CASSLGDRASSEAFF.

The chain combines TRBV7-2 with TRBJ2-3, with 8 positions matching TRBD1. Trimming at V came to 8 bases and at J to 4 bases, leaving 11 bases not matched to a gene. This CDR3 region has 15 residues. Germline CDR1 reads SGHTA; CDR2 reads FQGNSA. DNA for the CDR3: TGTGCCAGCGCCTCGTGGCAGGGGGCTGCAGATACGCAGTATTTT. Its protein is CASASWQGAADTQYF.

This clonotype has at least ten counts. The rearrangement joins TRBV4-3 to TRBJ2-7; no clear D gene. V lost 0 bases, J lost 3 bases, and 9 bases lay in between. From germline, CDR1 is LGHNA and CDR2 YSLEER. This CDR3 comprises 14 residues. This CDR3 reads CASSQDDEYYEQYF. In nucleotides, the CDR3 is TGCGCCAGCAGCCAAGACGACGAATACTACGAGCAGTACTTC.

This clonotype was counted a few times. The rearrangement uses TRBV7-2 and TRBJ2-3, with D tentatively TRBD1 (7 bases). Germline loops: CDR1 SGHTA, CDR2 FQGNSA. The CDR3 length is 16 residues. The V end lost 3 bases, the J end lost 8 bases, and 21 bases lay between the germline ends. The CDR3 reads CASSFRGAPWEVTQYF. CDR3 nucleotide sequence: TGTGCCAGCAGCTTCAGGGGGGCGCCTTGGGAAGTTACGCAGTATTTT.

This clonotype was seen a handful of times. The chain joins TRBV6-1 to TRBJ1-1; 9 bases fit TRBD1. This CDR3 region has 14 residues. Losses at the gene ends were 6 bases for V and 4 bases for J; bases not matched to a gene: 6. CDR1 and CDR2 (germline): MNHNS, SASEGT. CDR3 protein: CASSRDRVITEAFF. The CDR3 DNA reads TGTGCCAGCAGCCGGGACAGGGTGATCACTGAAGCTTTCTTT.

This clonotype occurred a few times. The chain combines TRBV5-1 with TRBJ1-1; D unclear. Germline V gene lookup returns CDR1 SGHRS and CDR2 YFSETQ. There are 15 residues in the CDR3. Trimming cost V 4 bases and J 4 bases, with 17 bases left between them. CDR3 in DNA: TGCGCCAGCAGCCCCAGCGGACGCGTTGGCACTGAAGCTTTCTTT. This translates into CASSPSGRVGTEAFF. Full variable domain (remainder filled in from reference TRBV5-1 and TRBJ1-1): KAGVTQTPRYLIKTRGQQVTLSCSPISGHRSVSWYQQTPGQGLQFLFEYFSETQRNKGNFPGRFSGRQFSNSRSEMNVSTLELGDSALYLCASSPSGRVGTEAFFGQGTRLTVV.

V usage is TRBV12-3 or TRBV12-4 and J usage is TRBJ1-4; 10 bases agree with TRBD1. V was pared by 9 bases and J by 7 bases, with 14 bases of the junction left unmatched. This CDR3 is built from 16 residues. In DNA, the CDR3 is TGTGCCAGTAGCGCGACCCTTGGACAGGGGGGTGAAAAACTGTTTTTT. Translation gives CASSATLGQGGEKLFF.

The V call is TRBV3-1, the J call TRBJ2-5, with a weak D call TRBD2 (7 bases). Germline CDR1 reads LGHDT; CDR2 reads YNNKEL (reference sequence). Trimming took 1 base from V and 4 from J, leaving 13 bases between them. The CDR3 totals 15 residues. This CDR3 is CASSQVGGARETQYF. The CDR3 DNA is TGTGCCAGCAGCCAAGTAGGGGGGGCTCGAGAGACCCAGTACTTC.

This clonotype was seen more than once but under ten times. The chain couples TRBV12-3 or TRBV12-4 to TRBJ2-1, with 9 bases matching TRBD2. The length of the CDR3 is 15 residues. V lost 3 bases and J lost 5; bases outside the gene matches: 5. The CDR3 reads CASSFWLAGHNEQFF. The CDR3 bases are TGTGCCAGCAGTTTTTGGCTAGCGGGACACAATGAGCAGTTCTTC.

The chain recombines TRBV7-9 with TRBJ2-1; 10 bases align to TRBD2. Per the germline V gene, CDR1 is SEHNR and CDR2 is FQNEAQ (reference sequence). There are 11 residues in the CDR3. With V trimmed by 1 base and J by 15 bases, 0 bases remained unmatched. The CDR3 loop reads CASSLEREGFF. The CDR3 DNA reads TGTGCCAGCAGCTTAGAGCGGGAGGGGTTCTTC.

A few counts support this clonotype. The chain joins TRBV18 to TRBJ2-5, with TRBD1 identical over 7 bases. With V trimmed by 5 bases and J by 5 bases, 14 bases remained unmatched. CDR1 is KGHSH and CDR2 is LQKENI in the germline V gene. This CDR3 is 16 amino acids long. As DNA, the CDR3 is TGTGCCAGCTCATCATTATCACAGGGGATCGGGGAGACCCAGTACTTC. It specifies CASSSLSQGIGETQYF.

V usage is TRBV29-1 and J usage is TRBJ2-5, with a tentative D call TRBD2 (6 bases). The CDR3 consists of 12 residues. V was cut by 4 bases and J by 2 bases, with 8 bases left in between. CDR1 and CDR2 from the germline V gene are SQVTM and ANQGSEA. Here the CDR3 DNA reads TGCAGCGTTGGACTAGTTCAAGAGACCCAGTACTTC. Translation gives CSVGLVQETQYF. The entire variable domain, with the rest obtained from reference TRBV29-1 and TRBJ2-5, is as follows: SAVISQKPSRDICQRGTSLTIQCQVDSQVTMMFWYRQQPGQSLTLIATANQGSEATYESGFVIDKFPISRPNLTFSTLTVSNMSPEDSSIYLCSVGLVQETQYFGPGTRLLVL.

Worth noting for this clonotype: This may come from a read error, since a much larger clone is one base off. The CDR3 sequence is CASSAGAGDYKQYF. The CDR3 DNA sequence: TGTGCCAGCAGTGCAGGGGCAGGGGACTACAAGCAGTACTTC. This chain uses TRBV25-1 with TRBJ2-7, with D tentatively TRBD2 (7 bases). The CDR3 consists of 14 residues. Per germline, CDR1 MGHDK and CDR2 SYGVNS.

This clonotype has just a few counts. CDR3 DNA: TGTGCCAGCAGTTTACTAGCGGGAGGGGCGAACACCGGGGAGCTGTTTTTT. It yields the protein CASSLLAGGANTGELFF. The chain uses TRBV27 and TRBJ2-2, with 12 nucleotides matching TRBD2. The V gene end was trimmed by 2 bases and the J gene end by 0 bases; junction bases not matched to a gene: 1. The CDR3 totals 17 residues. Germline V CDR1 and CDR2: MNHEY, SMNVEV (reference sequence).

This clonotype has more than one count but fewer than ten. The V gene is TRBV4-2, the J gene TRBJ2-1; D perhaps matches TRBD2 (7 bases). Germline CDR1 is LGHNA and CDR2 is YNFKEQ. V dropped 0 bases and J dropped 12 bases, with 15 bases sitting between them. The CDR3 runs to 14 residues. The CDR3 loop is CASSQDRGGGVQFF. The DNA of the CDR3 is TGTGCCAGCAGCCAAGACCGAGGGGGGGGCGTGCAGTTCTTC.

Details on this clonotype: Mismatch with germline at one junction end may stem from a read error. DNA of the CDR3: TGCGCCAGCACTGAGGGAGGTTCCTACAATGAGCAGTTCTTC. Translating gives CASTEGGSYNEQFF. The gene calls are TRBV10-2 and TRBJ2-1; D is perhaps TRBD2 (6 bases). The CDR3 extends over 14 amino acids. Per germline, CDR1 WSHSY and CDR2 SAAADI.

This clonotype was counted a few times. This chain joins TRBV5-1 and TRBJ2-2; the match to TRBD2 covers 10 bases. The germline CDR1 and CDR2 sequences are SGHRS and YFSETQ. The CDR3 loop spans 18 amino acids. The J segment lost 8 bases and the V segment lost 3 bases, leaving 16 bases of the junction unmatched. CDR3 nucleotides: TGCGCCAGCAGCTCCGGACTAGCGGAAATAACCCAAATTGGGGAGCTGTTTTTT. It translates to CASSSGLAEITQIGELFF.

In DNA form, the CDR3 reads TGTGCCAGCAGTAGACAGGGGACGGGGGAGACCCAGTACTTC. Protein sequence: CASSRQGTGETQYF. This chain uses TRBV2 with TRBJ2-5; 8 bases fit TRBD1. This CDR3 is built from 14 residues. Germline loops: CDR1 SNHLY, CDR2 FYNNEI. Losses at the gene ends were 5 bases for V and 5 bases for J; bases not matched to a gene: 7.

This clonotype was seen only a few times. The chain is built from TRBV20-1 and TRBJ2-1, with 10 bases identical to TRBD1. CDR3 size: 15 residues. Germline lookup yields CDR1 DFQATT and CDR2 SNEGSKA (reference sequence). Trimming took 0 bases from V and 7 from J; bases not matched to a gene: 6. CDR3 bases: TGCAGTGCTAGAGATCTCGGGACAGGGGTTAATGAGCAGTTCTTC. This translates into CSARDLGTGVNEQFF.

There are a few counts of this clonotype. V and J are TRBV3-1 and TRBJ1-2; D not resolved. This CDR3 region has 13 residues. Germline assignment: CDR1 LGHDT and CDR2 YNNKEL (reference sequence). Trimming shortened V by 6 bases and J by 8 bases, and 16 bases separated the two germline ends. The CDR3 DNA is TGTGCCAGCAGTCGGGATTCGCAATGGGGCTACACCTTC. Amino acids: CASSRDSQWGYTF.

In DNA, the CDR3 is TGTGCCAGTAGTCCACCCGGGACAGGGGCCCCGGCCCTCCACTTT. Its translation is CASSPPGTGAPALHF. The chain links TRBV19 to TRBJ1-6, with TRBD1 identical over 10 bases. The V and J ends lost 5 bases and 14 bases, in that order; junction bases with no gene match: 12. CDR3 length: 15 amino acids. CDR1 is LNHDA, CDR2 SQIVND, per germline (reference sequence).

This clonotype was observed a handful of times. This chain uses TRBV7-2 with TRBJ2-7; D unresolved. V dropped 1 base and J dropped 7 bases, with 14 bases sitting between them. CDR1 and CDR2 (germline): SGHTA, FQGNSA. CDR3 length: 14 amino acids. CDR3 loop: CASSLGMSLGEQYF. CDR3 in DNA: TGTGCCAGCAGCTTAGGGATGTCTCTCGGGGAGCAGTACTTC.

This clonotype was detected a few times. The chain links TRBV6-2 or TRBV6-3 to TRBJ2-7, with D perhaps matching TRBD1 or TRBD2 (5 bases each). The germline V gene encodes CDR1 MNHEY and CDR2 SVGEGT. This CDR3 contains 14 residues. The ends were cut back, 1 base at V and 2 bases at J, with 9 bases in the middle. Here the CDR3 reads CASSYWDGTYEQYF. Here the CDR3 DNA reads TGTGCCAGCAGTTACTGGGACGGAACCTACGAGCAGTACTTC.